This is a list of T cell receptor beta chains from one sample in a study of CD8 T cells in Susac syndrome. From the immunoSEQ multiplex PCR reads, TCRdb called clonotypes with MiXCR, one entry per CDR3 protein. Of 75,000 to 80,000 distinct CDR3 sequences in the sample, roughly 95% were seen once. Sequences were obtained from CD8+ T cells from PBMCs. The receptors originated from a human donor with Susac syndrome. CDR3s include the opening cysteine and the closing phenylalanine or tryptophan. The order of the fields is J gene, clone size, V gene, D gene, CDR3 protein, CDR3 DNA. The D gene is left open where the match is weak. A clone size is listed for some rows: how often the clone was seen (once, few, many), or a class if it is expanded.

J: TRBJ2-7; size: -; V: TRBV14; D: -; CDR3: CASSQGIRQAYEQYF; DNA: TGTGCCAGCAGCCAAGGTATCCGACAGGCTTACGAGCAGTACTTC
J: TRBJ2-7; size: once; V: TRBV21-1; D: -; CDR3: CASSKAKIGTGDDEQYF; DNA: TGTGCCAGCAGCAAAGCTAAAATCGGGACAGGGGATGACGAGCAGTACTTC
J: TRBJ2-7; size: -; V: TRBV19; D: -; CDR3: CGCGNFYEQYF; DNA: TGTGGGTGTGGGAACTTCTACGAGCAGTACTTC
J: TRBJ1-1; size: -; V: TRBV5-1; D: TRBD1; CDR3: CASSGTAEAFF; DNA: TGCGCCAGCAGTGGGACAGCTGAAGCTTTCTTT
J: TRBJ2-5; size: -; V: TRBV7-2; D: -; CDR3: CASSLGSRKWETQYF; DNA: TGTGCCAGCAGCTTAGGATCCCGCAAGTGGGAGACCCAGTACTTC
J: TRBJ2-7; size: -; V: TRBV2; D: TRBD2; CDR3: CASSDSAGDYEQYF; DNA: TGTGCCAGCAGTGACAGCGCGGGGGACTACGAGCAGTACTTC
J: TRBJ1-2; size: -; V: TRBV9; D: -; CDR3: CASSPGGGGGYTF; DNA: TGTGCCAGCAGCCCGGGAGGGGGGGGCGGCTACACCTTC
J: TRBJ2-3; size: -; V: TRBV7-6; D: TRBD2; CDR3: CASSFLASGTDTQYF; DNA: TGTGCCAGCAGCTTTCTTGCTAGCGGGACAGATACGCAGTATTTT
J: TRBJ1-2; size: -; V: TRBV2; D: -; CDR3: CASASENYGYTF; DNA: TGTGCCAGCGCGTCAGAAAACTATGGCTACACCTTC
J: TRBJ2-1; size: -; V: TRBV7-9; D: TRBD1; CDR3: CASSLAGTGIPEQFF; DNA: TGTGCCAGCAGCCTCGCGGGGACAGGGATCCCTGAGCAGTTCTTC
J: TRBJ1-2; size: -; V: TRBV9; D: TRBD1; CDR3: CASRTGSDGYTF; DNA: TGTGCCAGCAGGACAGGGTCTGATGGCTACACCTTC
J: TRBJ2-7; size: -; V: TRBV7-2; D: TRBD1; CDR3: CASSAGTGGYEQYF; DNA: TGTGCCAGCAGCGCCGGGACAGGAGGTTACGAGCAGTACTTC
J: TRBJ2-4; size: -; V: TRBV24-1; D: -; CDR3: CATSGGPDRNIQYF; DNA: TGTGCCACCAGTGGGGGACCGGACCGGAACATTCAGTACTTC
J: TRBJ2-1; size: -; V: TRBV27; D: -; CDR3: CASSFLGDNEQFF; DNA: TGTGCCAGCAGTTTTTTAGGGGACAATGAGCAGTTCTTC
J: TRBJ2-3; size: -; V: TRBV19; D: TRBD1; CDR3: CASGQGTDTQYF; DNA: TGTGCCAGTGGACAGGGGACAGATACGCAGTATTTT
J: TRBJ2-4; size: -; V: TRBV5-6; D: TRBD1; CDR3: CASSLATGTNIQYF; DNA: TGTGCCAGCAGCTTGGCGACAGGGACAAACATTCAGTACTTC
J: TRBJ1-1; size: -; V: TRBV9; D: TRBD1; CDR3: CASSVSGTGGWNTEAFF; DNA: TGTGCCAGCAGCGTCTCCGGGACAGGGGGCTGGAACACTGAAGCTTTCTTT
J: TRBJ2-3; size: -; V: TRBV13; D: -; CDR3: CASRNSIADTQYF; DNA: TGTGCCAGCAGGAATAGCATCGCAGATACGCAGTATTTT
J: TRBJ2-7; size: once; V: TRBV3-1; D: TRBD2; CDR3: CASSQDLQPGGWDEQYF; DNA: TGTGCCAGCAGCCAAGACCTCCAGCCGGGGGGGTGGGACGAGCAGTACTTC
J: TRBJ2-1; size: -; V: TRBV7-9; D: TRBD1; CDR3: CASSLVGTGYNEQFF; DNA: TGTGCCAGCAGCTTAGTCGGGACAGGCTACAATGAGCAGTTCTTC
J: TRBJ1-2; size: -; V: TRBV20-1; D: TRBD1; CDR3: CSARDPGQAYGYTF; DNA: TGCAGTGCTAGAGATCCGGGACAGGCCTATGGCTACACCTTC
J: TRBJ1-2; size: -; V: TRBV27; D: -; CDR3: CASSSYREAYGYTF; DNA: TGTGCCAGCAGTTCGTACAGGGAAGCCTATGGCTACACCTTC
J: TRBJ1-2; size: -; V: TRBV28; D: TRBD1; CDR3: CASSPRTGKIYGYTF; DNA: TGTGCCAGCAGCCCTAGGACAGGGAAGATCTATGGCTACACCTTC
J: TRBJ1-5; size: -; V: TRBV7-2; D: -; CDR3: CATRAGWDQPQHF; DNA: TGTGCCACCCGGGCAGGGTGGGATCAGCCCCAGCATTTT
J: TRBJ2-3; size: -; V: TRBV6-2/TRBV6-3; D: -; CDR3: CASSYSGELTDTQYF; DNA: TGTGCCAGCAGTTACTCGGGGGAGCTCACAGATACGCAGTATTTT